Listed below are T cell receptor beta chains from one sample, sequenced in a study of patients and donors after allogeneic stem cell transplantation. Via MiXCR, TCRdb re-called the RT-PCR reads, giving one row per CDR3 protein. The sample gives about 15,000 distinct CDR3 sequences, 27% of which show up once; 35% to 40% is in the top ten. Sequenced material: blood, either unsorted or a sorted T cell fraction (not recorded which). These receptors originate from a human donor who was either an allogeneic HSCT recipient or a stem cell or donor lymphocyte infusion donor (not recorded which). It is not recorded whose cells these are; they may come from a transplant donor. CDR3s include the opening cysteine and the closing phenylalanine or tryptophan. A D gene is named only where the DNA matches it firmly. Where a row states a size, it is once, few, many or the class of an expanded clone; other rows omit it.

j_call: TRBJ2-7; clone_size: NA; d_call: NA; v_call: TRBV5-1; cdr3_aa: CASSLGGSDSYEQYF; cdr3_nt: TGCGCCAGCAGCTTAGGCGGGTCCGACTCCTACGAGCAGTACTTC
j_call: TRBJ1-4; clone_size: NA; d_call: TRBD1; v_call: TRBV18; cdr3_aa: CASSPTSGQDEKLFF; cdr3_nt: TGTGCCAGCTCACCTACGTCGGGACAGGATGAAAAACTGTTTTTT
j_call: TRBJ1-6; clone_size: NA; d_call: NA; v_call: TRBV27; cdr3_aa: CASSLRGRDSPLHF; cdr3_nt: TGTGCCAGCAGTTTGAGGGGTAGAGATTCACCCCTCCACTTT
j_call: TRBJ1-2; clone_size: many; d_call: NA; v_call: TRBV20-1; cdr3_aa: CSASLPNHGYTF; cdr3_nt: TGCAGTGCTAGTTTGCCTAACCATGGCTACACCTTC
j_call: TRBJ1-2; clone_size: large; d_call: NA; v_call: TRBV7-9; cdr3_aa: CASSLVVDYYGYTF; cdr3_nt: TGTGCCAGCAGCTTAGTGGTAGATTACTATGGCTACACCTTC
j_call: TRBJ2-5; clone_size: NA; d_call: TRBD2; v_call: TRBV12-3/TRBV12-4; cdr3_aa: CASSLRSGRGGTQYF; cdr3_nt: TGTGCCAGCAGTCTCCGTTCTGGACGGGGGGGGACCCAGTACTTC
j_call: TRBJ1-1; clone_size: few; d_call: TRBD1; v_call: TRBV29-1; cdr3_aa: CSVGGTGDPNTEAFF; cdr3_nt: TGCAGCGTTGGGGGGACAGGGGATCCTAACACTGAAGCTTTCTTT
j_call: TRBJ1-1; clone_size: few; d_call: NA; v_call: TRBV5-1; cdr3_aa: CASSSLASTEAFF; cdr3_nt: TGCGCCAGCAGCTCCCTCGCGAGCACTGAAGCTTTCTTT
j_call: TRBJ1-1; clone_size: NA; d_call: NA; v_call: TRBV10-3; cdr3_aa: CAISVDRSMNTEAFF; cdr3_nt: TGTGCCATCAGTGTTGACAGGTCAATGAACACTGAAGCTTTCTTT
j_call: TRBJ1-5; clone_size: many; d_call: NA; v_call: TRBV12-3/TRBV12-4; cdr3_aa: CASSWGHLSNQPQHF; cdr3_nt: TGTGCCAGCAGCTGGGGACACCTTAGCAATCAGCCCCAGCATTTT
j_call: TRBJ2-1; clone_size: NA; d_call: TRBD2; v_call: TRBV2; cdr3_aa: CASSETSRDEQFF; cdr3_nt: TGTGCCAGCAGTGAGACTAGCAGGGATGAGCAGTTCTTC
j_call: TRBJ2-5; clone_size: once; d_call: TRBD1; v_call: TRBV5-1; cdr3_aa: CASSPDRGGQETQYF; cdr3_nt: TGCGCCAGCAGCCCCGACAGGGGTGGCCAAGAGACCCAGTACTTC
j_call: TRBJ1-1; clone_size: NA; d_call: NA; v_call: TRBV6-6; cdr3_aa: CASSNPSDSWNTEAFF; cdr3_nt: TGTGCCAGCAGCAACCCATCGGACAGTTGGAACACTGAAGCTTTCTTT
j_call: TRBJ1-3; clone_size: NA; d_call: NA; v_call: TRBV11-2; cdr3_aa: CASSRTPGTYSGNTIYF; cdr3_nt: TGTGCCAGCAGCCGTACCCCCGGGACCTACTCTGGAAACACCATATATTTT
j_call: TRBJ2-3; clone_size: few; d_call: TRBD2; v_call: TRBV10-3; cdr3_aa: CAIRASSGRYTDTQYF; cdr3_nt: TGTGCCATCCGTGCCTCTAGCGGGAGATACACAGATACGCAGTATTTT
j_call: TRBJ1-5; clone_size: NA; d_call: TRBD1; v_call: TRBV7-2; cdr3_aa: CASSPQTGGSQPQHF; cdr3_nt: TGTGCCAGCAGCCCCCAGACAGGGGGGAGTCAGCCCCAGCATTTT
j_call: TRBJ1-1; clone_size: few; d_call: NA; v_call: TRBV10-3; cdr3_aa: CATATGRPEAFF; cdr3_nt: TGTGCCACCGCTACAGGGCGCCCTGAAGCTTTCTTT
j_call: TRBJ1-2; clone_size: few; d_call: NA; v_call: TRBV7-9; cdr3_aa: CASSSLVPYYGYTF; cdr3_nt: TGTGCCAGCAGCTCCTTGGTTCCATACTATGGCTACACCTTC
j_call: TRBJ2-3; clone_size: NA; d_call: TRBD2; v_call: TRBV6-5; cdr3_aa: CASSYTPILAKIRDTQYF; cdr3_nt: TGTGCCAGCAGTTACACCCCTATACTAGCGAAGATTAGAGATACGCAGTATTTT
j_call: TRBJ2-1; clone_size: NA; d_call: NA; v_call: TRBV12-3/TRBV12-4; cdr3_aa: CASSLSITLGREFF; cdr3_nt: TGTGCCAGCAGTTTGTCAATTACTCTCGGTCGTGAGTTCTTC
j_call: TRBJ1-6; clone_size: few; d_call: NA; v_call: TRBV4-1; cdr3_aa: CASSHVGRLTDNSPLHF; cdr3_nt: TGCGCCAGCAGCCATGTGGGACGGTTAACTGATAATTCACCCCTCCACTTT
j_call: TRBJ1-2; clone_size: few; d_call: NA; v_call: TRBV6-5; cdr3_aa: CASTTGSRHGYTF; cdr3_nt: TGTGCCAGCACCACGGGCTCGAGGCATGGCTACACCTTC
j_call: TRBJ1-6; clone_size: NA; d_call: NA; v_call: TRBV25-1; cdr3_aa: CASPKIRRGYNSPLHF; cdr3_nt: TGTGCCAGCCCGAAAATCCGAAGGGGCTATAATTCACCCCTCCACTTT
j_call: TRBJ1-5; clone_size: NA; d_call: NA; v_call: TRBV6-5; cdr3_aa: CASSASGDQPQHF; cdr3_nt: TGTGCCAGCAGTGCCTCGGGGGATCAGCCCCAGCATTTT
j_call: TRBJ2-7; clone_size: NA; d_call: NA; v_call: TRBV10-3; cdr3_aa: CATQDPGTKSSYEQYF; cdr3_nt: TGTGCCACTCAAGACCCCGGGACGAAGAGCTCCTACGAGCAGTACTTC
j_call: TRBJ1-4; clone_size: NA; d_call: NA; v_call: TRBV7-9; cdr3_aa: CASSSFLTTNEKLFF; cdr3_nt: TGTGCCAGCAGCTCTTTTTTGACAACTAATGAAAAACTGTTTTTT
j_call: TRBJ2-3; clone_size: NA; d_call: NA; v_call: TRBV5-6; cdr3_aa: CASRPNPFSGDTQYF; cdr3_nt: TGTGCCAGCAGACCTAATCCCTTCTCGGGAGATACGCAGTATTTT
j_call: TRBJ1-6; clone_size: NA; d_call: TRBD1; v_call: TRBV5-1; cdr3_aa: CASSPEPGQHNSPLHF; cdr3_nt: TGCGCCAGCAGCCCAGAGCCGGGACAGCATAATTCACCCCTCCACTTT
j_call: TRBJ1-5; clone_size: few; d_call: TRBD1; v_call: TRBV7-9; cdr3_aa: CASSLGTASNQPQHF; cdr3_nt: TGTGCCAGCAGCTTGGGGACAGCTAGCAATCAGCCCCAGCATTTT
j_call: TRBJ1-2; clone_size: NA; d_call: TRBD1; v_call: TRBV6-5; cdr3_aa: CASSSSTGGTYGYTF; cdr3_nt: TGTGCCAGCAGTTCCTCGACAGGGGGGACATATGGCTACACCTTC
j_call: TRBJ2-1; clone_size: NA; d_call: TRBD1; v_call: TRBV6-5; cdr3_aa: CASSDGTGRNEQFF; cdr3_nt: TGTGCCAGCAGTGATGGGACAGGGCGGAATGAGCAGTTCTTC
j_call: TRBJ1-3; clone_size: NA; d_call: NA; v_call: TRBV27; cdr3_aa: CASSKGPGRNTIYF; cdr3_nt: TGTGCCAGCAGTAAAGGCCCAGGAAGAAACACCATATATTTT
j_call: TRBJ2-7; clone_size: NA; d_call: NA; v_call: TRBV9; cdr3_aa: CASSPTYSTAYEQYF; cdr3_nt: TGTGCCAGCAGCCCAACATACTCCACTGCCTACGAGCAGTACTTC
j_call: TRBJ1-5; clone_size: NA; d_call: NA; v_call: TRBV12-3/TRBV12-4; cdr3_aa: CASSLGGLNQPQHF; cdr3_nt: TGTGCCAGCAGTCTCGGGGGGCTTAATCAGCCCCAGCATTTT
j_call: TRBJ1-3; clone_size: NA; d_call: NA; v_call: TRBV6-5; cdr3_aa: CASSYSSGRSSGNTIYF; cdr3_nt: TGTGCCAGCAGTTACTCAAGCGGCCGGAGCTCTGGAAACACCATATATTTT
j_call: TRBJ2-7; clone_size: NA; d_call: NA; v_call: TRBV27; cdr3_aa: CASSFYGGHEQYF; cdr3_nt: TGTGCCAGCAGTTTTTACGGGGGGCACGAGCAGTACTTC
j_call: TRBJ2-7; clone_size: many; d_call: TRBD1; v_call: TRBV7-9; cdr3_aa: CASSGDRGWYEQYF; cdr3_nt: TGTGCCAGCAGCGGTGACAGGGGTTGGTACGAGCAGTACTTC
j_call: TRBJ1-1; clone_size: NA; d_call: TRBD1; v_call: TRBV12-3/TRBV12-4; cdr3_aa: CASSFGQDRNTEAFF; cdr3_nt: TGTGCCAGCAGTTTCGGACAGGACAGGAACACTGAAGCTTTCTTT
j_call: TRBJ1-1; clone_size: many; d_call: NA; v_call: TRBV6-5; cdr3_aa: CASKGLRAVEAFF; cdr3_nt: TGTGCCAGCAAGGGTCTCAGGGCAGTTGAAGCTTTCTTT
j_call: TRBJ1-3; clone_size: NA; d_call: NA; v_call: TRBV19; cdr3_aa: CASSIEDISGNTIYF; cdr3_nt: TGTGCCAGTAGTATTGAAGACATATCTGGAAACACCATATATTTT
j_call: TRBJ1-4; clone_size: NA; d_call: NA; v_call: TRBV5-6; cdr3_aa: CASSWHVGGRRGEKLFF; cdr3_nt: TGTGCCAGCAGCTGGCATGTGGGGGGCAGAAGAGGTGAAAAACTGTTTTTT
j_call: TRBJ1-6; clone_size: few; d_call: NA; v_call: TRBV9; cdr3_aa: CASSVAGLNSPLHF; cdr3_nt: TGTGCCAGCAGCGTAGCCGGCCTTAATTCACCCCTCCACTTT
j_call: TRBJ1-3; clone_size: NA; d_call: NA; v_call: TRBV21-1; cdr3_aa: CASSKNRSSGNTIYF; cdr3_nt: TGTGCCAGCAGCAAGAACCGAAGCTCTGGAAACACCATATATTTT
j_call: TRBJ1-3; clone_size: NA; d_call: NA; v_call: TRBV18; cdr3_aa: CASSPSKGASGNTIYF; cdr3_nt: TGTGCCAGCTCACCTTCCAAGGGAGCCTCTGGAAACACCATATATTTT
j_call: TRBJ1-2; clone_size: few; d_call: NA; v_call: TRBV20-1; cdr3_aa: CSARTPGRGYGYTF; cdr3_nt: TGCAGTGCTAGAACGCCCGGGAGAGGCTATGGCTACACCTTC
j_call: TRBJ1-4; clone_size: few; d_call: TRBD1; v_call: TRBV4-2; cdr3_aa: CASSQVDRGGEKLFF; cdr3_nt: TGTGCCAGCAGCCAGGTCGACAGGGGAGGCGAAAAACTGTTTTTT
j_call: TRBJ2-7; clone_size: few; d_call: NA; v_call: TRBV12-3/TRBV12-4; cdr3_aa: CASTVDYYEQYF; cdr3_nt: TGTGCCAGCACCGTTGACTACTACGAGCAGTACTTC
j_call: TRBJ1-6; clone_size: NA; d_call: NA; v_call: TRBV20-1; cdr3_aa: CSARAPFQQGTPLHF; cdr3_nt: TGCAGTGCTAGGGCCCCATTCCAACAGGGAACACCCCTCCACTTT
j_call: TRBJ1-6; clone_size: few; d_call: TRBD1; v_call: TRBV19; cdr3_aa: CASSRSGTARSSYNSPLHF; cdr3_nt: TGTGCCAGTAGTAGATCCGGGACAGCGAGAAGCTCCTATAATTCACCCCTCCACTTT
j_call: TRBJ1-2; clone_size: NA; d_call: NA; v_call: TRBV7-9; cdr3_aa: CASSLGHENYGYTF; cdr3_nt: TGTGCCAGCAGCTTAGGACACGAGAACTATGGCTACACCTTC
j_call: TRBJ2-3; clone_size: NA; d_call: NA; v_call: TRBV19; cdr3_aa: CASSMTEDTQYF; cdr3_nt: TGTGCCAGTAGTATGACAGAAGATACGCAGTATTTT
j_call: TRBJ1-2; clone_size: few; d_call: TRBD1; v_call: TRBV6-5; cdr3_aa: CASSDGQAYGYTF; cdr3_nt: TGTGCCAGCAGCGACGGACAGGCCTATGGCTACACCTTC